This paragraph covers one TCR beta chain sequence. This specimen comes from a study of blood T cell repertoires in COVID-19. Study-level information: Sites across the United States, Italy and Spain contributed samples from acute and convalescent COVID-19. T cells, B-cell-depleted T cells, or PBMCs supplied cDNA or gDNA.

Per the original data handling: Reference gene primer amplification yielded estimated nucleated cell counts. Repertoires were generated with immunoSEQ multiplex PCR, while TCRdb's copy carries only in-frame clones and drops some. The D gene and trimming were derived from the DNA, and the V and J assignments and clone size from that table. The sample yields around 250,000 clones, about nine tenths seen once. CDR1 and CDR2 (germline): LGHNA, YSLEER. The CDR3 loop spans 15 amino acids. Trimming left V 1 base short and J 5 bases short, with 12 bases between. The chain employs TRBV4-3 and TRBJ1-5; tentatively, D is TRBD1 (5 bases). The clonotype originates from a man between 60 and 75 years old with acute or convalescent COVID-19. Sample: peripheral blood. This CDR3 is CASSQGVWGDQPQHF. The CDR3 DNA reads TGCGCCAGCAGCCAAGGAGTTTGGGGCGATCAGCCCCAGCATTTT.